Listed below are T cell receptor beta chains from one sample, sequenced in a study of blood T cell repertoires in COVID-19. Generated by immunoSEQ multiplex PCR, the TCRdb table keeps only in-frame clones and is missing some. Here the sample spans around 52,000 clones, about 81% being singletons. The sample comprised peripheral blood. These receptors were obtained from a woman aged 55-69 years with acute or convalescent COVID-19. Both conserved end residues are part of each CDR3. D genes are given only for firm matches. The size field is filled for only some rows; it gives once, few, many or a size class.

d_gene	j_gene	abundance	v_gene	CDR3nt	CDR3aa
TRBD1	TRBJ1-2	many	TRBV30	TGTGCCTGGAAGGGGAGGCGGGGACAGGCCTCCTATGGCTACACCTTC	CAWKGRRGQASYGYTF
NA	TRBJ1-2	NA	TRBV4-3	TGCGCCAGCAGCGAAGTGCCGGGGGTATATGGCTACACCTTC	CASSEVPGVYGYTF
NA	TRBJ1-2	NA	TRBV5-1	TGCGCCAGCAGCCTTTTAGACGGTGGAGACTATGGCTACACCTTC	CASSLLDGGDYGYTF
TRBD2	TRBJ2-3	NA	TRBV10-3	TGTGCCACCGGACTAGTAGGATCCCCAGATACGCAGTATTTT	CATGLVGSPDTQYF
NA	TRBJ2-7	NA	TRBV3-1/TRBV3-2	TGTGCCAGCAGCCCCCAGCTAGGGGGTATAGCCGAGCAGTACTTC	CASSPQLGGIAEQYF
NA	TRBJ1-4	NA	TRBV3-1/TRBV3-2	TGTGCCAGCAGCCAAGGGGAGTTCGGAGAAAAACTGTTTTTT	CASSQGEFGEKLFF
TRBD2	TRBJ2-2	NA	TRBV29-1	TGCGGGAAGCGGGGGCCCACCGGGGAGCTGTTTTTT	CGKRGPTGELFF
NA	TRBJ1-6	NA	TRBV19	TGTGCCAGTAGCTCCGACACGACCTATAATTCACCCCTCCACTTT	CASSSDTTYNSPLHF
NA	TRBJ1-5	few	TRBV5-5	TGTGCCAGCAGCTTCGACCATTTGGGGGCAAATCAGCCCCAGCATTTT	CASSFDHLGANQPQHF
NA	TRBJ1-1	few	TRBV11-2	TGTGCCAGCAGCTTAGCTGCGGGGACTGAAGCTTTCTTT	CASSLAAGTEAFF
NA	TRBJ1-1	once	TRBV19	TGTGCCACCACCGCCAACGGGGTCGATACTGAAGCTTTCTTT	CATTANGVDTEAFF
NA	TRBJ2-2	NA	TRBV5-6	TGTGCCAGCAGCTTGGTTGGACACCTCGCGAACACCGGGGAGCTGTTTTTT	CASSLVGHLANTGELFF
TRBD1	TRBJ1-6	NA	TRBV6-5	TGTGCCAGCAGTAAACAGGGGTCCTATAATTCACCCCTCCACTTT	CASSKQGSYNSPLHF
NA	TRBJ2-7	NA	TRBV25-1	TGTGCCAGCAGTGAAAGCGCTATGGCCCTTGGCGAGCAGTACTTC	CASSESAMALGEQYF
TRBD1	TRBJ1-1	NA	TRBV19	TGTGCCAGTAGTACCCCCAGGACAGGGTTACTATACACTGAAGCTTTCTTT	CASSTPRTGLLYTEAFF
NA	TRBJ2-3	NA	TRBV2	TGTGCCAGCAGTGCTCTAACAGTTAGCACAGATACGCAGTATTTT	CASSALTVSTDTQYF
TRBD2	TRBJ2-1	NA	TRBV19	TGTGCCAGTAGAGGTGGTAGCGGGGGCCTTTACAATGAGCAGTTCTTC	CASRGGSGGLYNEQFF
NA	TRBJ1-5	NA	TRBV11-1	TGTGCCAGCAGCTTACAGAACAATCAGCCCCAGCATTTT	CASSLQNNQPQHF
NA	TRBJ1-5	NA	TRBV7-2	TGTGCCAGCAGCCAAACAGGGAGAAATCAGCCCCAGCATTTT	CASSQTGRNQPQHF
NA	TRBJ2-5	NA	TRBV27	TGTGCCAGCAGTTTGCAACGGCTTGGCGGCGTAGAGACCCAGTACTTC	CASSLQRLGGVETQYF
NA	TRBJ1-3	NA	TRBV20-1	TGCAGTGCTAGAGATGAGGACACCATATATTTT	CSARDEDTIYF
NA	TRBJ1-1	NA	TRBV2	TGTGCCAGCAGGCTAGGGGGACAGAACACTGAAGCTTTCTTT	CASRLGGQNTEAFF
TRBD1	TRBJ2-1	NA	TRBV7-8	TGTGCCAGCAGCTTTCGGACAGGGAACAATGAGCAGTTCTTC	CASSFRTGNNEQFF
TRBD2	TRBJ2-3	NA	TRBV10-3	TGTGCCATCAGGGAATTAGCGGGGGCAGATACGCAGTATTTT	CAIRELAGADTQYF
TRBD1	TRBJ1-1	NA	TRBV2	TGTGCCAGCAGTGGGTCGCGACCTACAGGGGGTGGGACTGAAGCTTTCTTT	CASSGSRPTGGGTEAFF
NA	TRBJ1-2	NA	TRBV12-3/TRBV12-4	TGTGCCAGCAGCCTACAGGATAACTATGGCTACACCTTC	CASSLQDNYGYTF
NA	TRBJ2-7	NA	TRBV6-5	TGTGCCAGCAGTTTTGGGAGAACCTACGAGCAGTACTTC	CASSFGRTYEQYF
TRBD1	TRBJ1-1	NA	TRBV9	TGTGCCAGCAGCTTCCAGGGGGCTGGTGAAGCTTTCTTT	CASSFQGAGEAFF
TRBD1	TRBJ1-2	NA	TRBV12-3/TRBV12-4	TGTGCCAGCAGGCCGGGACAGGGGGATGGCTACACCTTC	CASRPGQGDGYTF
NA	TRBJ1-4	NA	TRBV6-5	TGTGCCAGCAGTAACGGACAACATGAAAAACTGTTTTTT	CASSNGQHEKLFF
TRBD1	TRBJ2-7	NA	TRBV7-9	TGTGCCAGCAGCCACCGGGACAGGGGTTCTTACGAGCAGTACTTC	CASSHRDRGSYEQYF
NA	TRBJ2-1	NA	TRBV27	TGTGCCAGCAGCCGCCGGACAGCTTTCTACAATGAGCAGTTCTTC	CASSRRTAFYNEQFF
TRBD1	TRBJ2-7	NA	TRBV6-5	TGTGCCAGCAGTCAGACAGGGTACGAGCAGTACTTC	CASSQTGYEQYF
NA	TRBJ1-6	NA	TRBV5-5	TGTGCCAGCAGCTTTAGAGCGGACGGGAGCTCCTATAATTCACCCCTCCACTTT	CASSFRADGSSYNSPLHF
TRBD1	TRBJ1-5	NA	TRBV6-5	TGTGCCAGCAGACCTGCAGGGGGCTCGCCTCAGCCCCAGCATTTT	CASRPAGGSPQPQHF
TRBD1	TRBJ2-7	NA	TRBV28	TGTGCCAGCAGTCACCGTGACAGGGCGTACGAGCAGTACTTC	CASSHRDRAYEQYF
NA	TRBJ1-1	NA	TRBV11-2	TGTGCCAGCAGGGCACAGGGGAACACTGAAGCTTTCTTT	CASRAQGNTEAFF
NA	TRBJ2-7	NA	TRBV5-1	TGCGCCAGCAGCAAGGACAGCGTTAACTACGAGCAGTACTTC	CASSKDSVNYEQYF
NA	TRBJ1-3	NA	TRBV30	TGTGCCTATGCGATTGGTGCCGGAAACACCATATATTTT	CAYAIGAGNTIYF
NA	TRBJ1-5	NA	TRBV12-5	TGTGCTAGTGGTTCTCCGAATCAGCCCCAGCATTTT	CASGSPNQPQHF
TRBD1	TRBJ1-1	NA	TRBV7-9	TGTGCCAGCAGTCAACCGACAGGGTGGACTGAAGCTTTCTTT	CASSQPTGWTEAFF
TRBD1	TRBJ1-3	NA	TRBV7-6	TGTGCCAGCAGCTCGGGACAGAAGTTGGAATTTGACACCATATATTTT	CASSSGQKLEFDTIYF
TRBD1	TRBJ1-3	NA	TRBV18	TGTGCCAGCTCCACAGGGGATGGAAACACCATATATTTT	CASSTGDGNTIYF
NA	TRBJ2-7	NA	TRBV5-1	TGCGCCAGCAGCGGGAGCGATACCTCCTACGAGCAGTACTTC	CASSGSDTSYEQYF
NA	TRBJ2-1	NA	TRBV6-5	TGTGCCAGCAGTCATGGTGGAGGGGAGTGGAACGAGCAGTTCTTC	CASSHGGGEWNEQFF
TRBD2	TRBJ2-2	NA	TRBV6-5	TGTGCCAGCAGAGGAGTCGGGAGGTATACCGGGGAGCTGTTTTTT	CASRGVGRYTGELFF
NA	TRBJ1-1	NA	TRBV7-2	TGTGCCAGCAGCCCCAGAGGGCACATTACGAACACTGAAGCTTTCTTT	CASSPRGHITNTEAFF
TRBD2	TRBJ2-1	NA	TRBV14	TGTGCCAGCAGCTACGGACTAGCGGGGGATGAGCAGTTCTTC	CASSYGLAGDEQFF
TRBD1	TRBJ2-3	NA	TRBV13	TGTGCCAGCAGCCCCCGGGACAGGGGTCCTGGGGATACGCAGTATTTT	CASSPRDRGPGDTQYF
TRBD2	TRBJ2-1	NA	TRBV24-1	TGTGCCACCAGTGATTCGGCACTAGCGGGCCGTACCTCCTACAATGAGCAGTTCTTC	CATSDSALAGRTSYNEQFF
NA	TRBJ1-3	NA	TRBV30	TGTGCCTGGAGTGTACAAGGGGGCTCTGGAAACACCATATATTTT	CAWSVQGGSGNTIYF